Each of the 21 T cell receptor beta chains below was sequenced from the same sample in a study of post-analysis software for immune sequencing data. Study-level points and caveats: Roughly five TRBV segments appeared more often in patients than in controls, and TRBV5-6, TRBV5-1 and TRBV20-1 were among these.

Their recognized antigens are unknown. TCR beta cDNA libraries had unique molecular identifiers. Using its own MiXCR run on the PCR reads, TCRdb lists one record per CDR3 protein. The table shows a few hundred thousand distinct CDR3 sequences, with roughly 45% occurring only once. The sample comprised blood. These TCRs come from a girl aged 5 to 17 with multiple sclerosis.

This clonotype was recorded a few times. The junction differs from germline at one of its ends, possibly a read error. This rearrangement joins TRBV5-1 to TRBJ2-1, with D tentatively TRBD2 (6 bases). The CDR3 extends over 13 amino acids. CDR1 is SGHRS and CDR2 is YFSETQ in the germline V gene. The CDR3 loop is CTSSLDYNNEQFF. The CDR3 region has the DNA TGCACCAGCAGCTTGGACTACAACAATGAGCAGTTCTTC. Full variable domain (rest looked up from reference TRBV5-1 and TRBJ2-1): KAGVTQTPRYLIKTRGQQVTLSCSPISGHRSVSWYQQTPGQGLQFLFEYFSETQRNKGNFPGRFSGRQFSNSRSEMNVSTLELGDSALYLCTSSLDYNNEQFFGPGTRLTVL.

This clonotype was seen a few times. The chain couples TRBV5-1 to TRBJ2-7; 11 bases agree with TRBD2. CDR1 SGHRS and CDR2 YFSETQ come from the germline V gene. V trimming: 2 bases; J trimming: 3 bases; junction bases outside the gene matches: 7. CDR3 length: 16 residues. The CDR3 DNA reads TGCGCCAGCAGCTTACTAGCGGGAGCCCTGGGCTACGAGCAGTACTTC. It specifies CASSLLAGALGYEQYF.

The chain carries TRBV20-1 and TRBJ1-2, with D unresolved. CDR1 DFQATT and CDR2 SNEGSKA come from the germline V gene (reference sequence). Trimming pared 3 bases from V and 8 bases from J, leaving 7 bases between. The length of the CDR3 is 10 residues. CDR3 loop: CSARFGGYTF. The CDR3 DNA sequence: TGCAGTGCTAGGTTTGGGGGCTACACCTTC.

This sequence joins TRBV21-1 and TRBJ2-1; the table's D call TRBD2 went unverified against the DNA. TRBV21-1 is assigned pseudogene status. This CDR3 spans 12 amino acids. CDR3 nucleotides: TGTGCCAGCAGCATTAGGGAGAATGAGCAGTTCTTC. Residues: CASSIRENEQFF.

The chain has TRBV15 and TRBJ1-2; D is uncertain. V lost 4 bases and J lost 4, with 10 bases in between. CDR1 is LNHNV, CDR2 YYDKDF, per germline (reference sequence). This CDR3 is 13 amino acids long. The CDR3 nucleotides are TGTGCCACCAGCACCTCGACGGGCTATGGCTACACCTTC. Translated: CATSTSTGYGYTF. Combining the CDR3 with reference TRBV15 and TRBJ1-2 gives the whole variable domain DAMVIQNPRYQVTQFGKPVTLSCSQTLNHNVMYWYQQKSSQAPKLLFHYYDKDFNNEADTPDNFQSRRPNTSFCFLDIRSPGLGDTAMYLCATSTSTGYGYTFGSGTRLTVV.

In this sample, this clonotype turned up once. The chain combines TRBV4-1 with TRBJ1-6; the D is unclear. Trimming removed 3 bases at V and 3 bases at J, with 15 bases between. The germline V gene has CDR1 MGHRA and CDR2 YSYEKL. This CDR3 is 17 amino acids long. CDR3 loop: CASSQAVGEGYNSPLHF. In DNA, the CDR3 is TGCGCCAGCAGCCAGGCGGTAGGAGAGGGCTATAATTCACCCCTCCACTTT.

The V gene is TRBV7-9, the J gene TRBJ1-1, with no clear D. The CDR3 is made up of 14 amino acids. V dropped 2 bases and J dropped 1 base, with 8 bases sitting between them. Germline lookup yields CDR1 SEHNR and CDR2 FQNEAQ (reference sequence). The CDR3 sequence: CASSLKGKNTEAFF. Here the CDR3 DNA reads TGTGCCAGCAGCTTAAAGGGAAAGAACACTGAAGCTTTCTTT.

The chain links TRBV5-4 to TRBJ2-7; 9 nucleotides match TRBD2. The DNA end is more similar to TRBJ2-5, so the J call may be wrong. CDR3 length: 16 amino acids. Looked up from germline, CDR1 is SGHNT and CDR2 is YYREEE (reference sequence). The CDR3 here is CASSPPGREGLETQYF. CDR3 nucleotide sequence: TGTGCCAGCAGCCCTCCCGGGCGGGAGGGCCTCGAGACCCAGTACTTC.

This clonotype was seen just once. V and J are TRBV3-1 and TRBJ2-7; maybe TRBD2 (6 bases). Between the trimmed V and J ends, which lost 3 bases and 2 bases, there was a span of 20 bases. CDR1 is LGHDT and CDR2 is YNNKEL in the germline V gene (reference sequence). CDR3 length: 17 residues. CDR3 DNA: TGTGCCAGCAGCCAGATAGTCATCGGAGCGGGTGCCTACGAGCAGTACTTC. This encodes CASSQIVIGAGAYEQYF.

The rearrangement uses TRBV29-1 and TRBJ2-3; 10 positions match TRBD2. This CDR3 is built from 14 residues. The J segment lost 1 base and the V segment lost 6 bases, leaving 4 bases of the junction unmatched. In germline, CDR1 is SQVTM, CDR2 ANQGSEA. The CDR3 is CSVEREGGTDTQYF. Written as DNA, the CDR3 is TGCAGCGTGGAGCGGGAGGGAGGCACAGATACGCAGTATTTT.

This clonotype has a handful of counts. The rearrangement joins TRBV20-1 to TRBJ2-4; TRBD1 matches 10 bases. Judging by the DNA end, TRBJ2-7 fits better; the J call may be wrong. This CDR3 has 13 amino acids. Germline CDR1 reads DFQATT; CDR2 reads SNEGSKA (reference sequence). CDR3 in amino acids: CSAPTGGGNEQYF. In nucleotides, the CDR3 is TGCAGTGCCCCGACAGGGGGCGGAAACGAGCAGTACTTC.

This clonotype has only a few counts. V usage is TRBV20-1 and J usage is TRBJ1-5; the match to TRBD1 covers 8 bases. V lost 6 bases, J lost 4 bases, and 2 bases stayed unmatched. The CDR3 is 12 amino acids. The germline gives CDR1 DFQATT, CDR2 SNEGSKA (reference sequence). The CDR3 loop reads CSAGQANQPQHF. The CDR3 bases are TGCAGTGCGGGACAGGCAAATCAGCCCCAGCATTTT.

A few counts support this clonotype. The chain links TRBV5-1 to TRBJ1-1; D perhaps matches TRBD1 (5 bases). Germline V lookup: CDR1 SGHRS, CDR2 YFSETQ. Between the trimmed V and J ends, which lost 0 bases and 2 bases, there was a span of 8 bases. This CDR3 region has 14 residues. The CDR3 bases are TGCGCCAGCAGCTTGGGGGACCCCAACACTGAAGCTTTCTTT. It is translated as CASSLGDPNTEAFF.

The chain carries TRBV3-1 and TRBJ2-5; TRBD2 matches 8 bases. The trim removed 11 bases at V and 4 bases at J, leaving 9 bases unmatched. The germline gives CDR1 LGHDT, CDR2 YNNKEL (reference sequence). This CDR3 is built from 13 residues. The CDR3 here is CAGSAGGGETQYF. The CDR3 DNA is TGTGCCGGCTCGGCGGGAGGAGGAGAGACCCAGTACTTC.

The rearrangement joins TRBV12-3 or TRBV12-4 to TRBJ2-1; D is undetermined. The CDR3 covers 12 residues. Between the trimmed V and J ends, which lost 6 bases and 8 bases, there was a span of 11 bases. This CDR3 reads CASRDAFYEQFF. The CDR3 nucleotides are TGTGCCAGCAGGGACGCATTTTATGAGCAGTTCTTC.

The chain combines TRBV28 with TRBJ1-6; D perhaps matches TRBD1 (5 bases). The CDR3 is 15 residues long. V shed 6 bases and J shed 7 bases, with 16 bases lying between them. CDR1 and CDR2 (germline): MDHEN, SYDVKM. CDR3: CASRGQQGYNSPLHF. The CDR3 region has the DNA TGTGCCAGCAGGGGCCAGCAGGGCTACAATTCACCCCTCCACTTT.

This clonotype appeared once. The V and J genes are TRBV7-2 and TRBJ2-5; D is unclear. CDR3 size: 13 residues. V gave up 5 bases and J gave up 1 base, with 8 bases separating them. The germline gives CDR1 SGHTA, CDR2 FQGNSA. In nucleotides, the CDR3 is TGTGCCAGCAGCCGCGTCAGCCAAGAGACCCAGTACTTC. This translates into CASSRVSQETQYF.

The V call is TRBV6-6, the J call TRBJ1-2; D not certain. CDR1 is MNHNY, CDR2 SVGAGI, per germline (reference sequence). Deletions cut 2 bases from V and 0 bases from J, with 10 bases between. The CDR3 spans 15 residues. The CDR3 DNA sequence: TGTGCCAGCAGTTACGACGTCGGGGCTAACTATGGCTACACCTTC. Its translation: CASSYDVGANYGYTF.

This clonotype was recorded a few times. This rearrangement joins TRBV20-1 to TRBJ2-1; the match to TRBD2 covers 8 bases. J was trimmed by 9 bases and V by 3 bases; bases with no gene match: 4. The CDR3 length is 12 residues. Germline-derived CDR1 and CDR2 are DFQATT and SNEGSKA (reference sequence). This CDR3 is CSARYSGTEQFF. In DNA form, the CDR3 reads TGCAGTGCTAGGTATAGCGGGACTGAGCAGTTCTTC.

This sequence joins TRBV12-3 or TRBV12-4 and TRBJ2-2; D uncertain. This CDR3 spans 14 amino acids. Trimming stripped 6 bases from V and 2 bases from J, with 10 bases between. The CDR3 protein is CASRYGPNTGELFF. Here the CDR3 DNA reads TGTGCCAGCAGATATGGCCCCAACACCGGGGAGCTGTTTTTT.

This clonotype turned up a few times. V is TRBV7-2 and J is TRBJ2-3; D is undetermined. Trimming cost V 5 bases and J 7 bases, with 10 bases left between them. Germline assignment: CDR1 SGHTA and CDR2 FQGNSA. The CDR3 extends over 12 amino acids. The CDR3 spells CASSHPSYTQYF. CDR3 DNA: TGTGCCAGCAGCCACCCATCTTATACGCAGTATTTT.